The 7 T cell receptor beta chains below were found in one sample sequenced in a study of blood T cell repertoires in COVID-19. Produced via immunoSEQ multiplex PCR; TCRdb's table is partial and in-frame only. The profile shows 150,000 or so clones, approximately 80% of them singletons. The sample taken for sequencing was PBMCs or T cells enriched from blood (not recorded which). The origin of the receptors is a woman between 45 and 65 years old who had recovered from COVID-19.

This rearrangement joins TRBV2 to TRBJ1-2; D is undetermined. CDR1 is SNHLY and CDR2 is FYNNEI in the germline V gene. Trimming left V 5 bases short and J 2 bases short, with 12 bases between. The CDR3 extends over 14 amino acids. The CDR3 bases are TGTGCCAGCAGTTTAGCGGAGCCGAACTATGGCTACACCTTC. Translating it yields CASSLAEPNYGYTF.

The chain combines TRBV28 with TRBJ1-1, with TRBD1 identical over 8 bases. Trimming at V came to 9 bases and at J to 10 bases, leaving 13 bases not matched to a gene. The CDR3 runs to 13 residues. The germline CDR1 and CDR2 sequences are MDHEN and SYDVKM. In DNA, the CDR3 is TGTGCCAGTACGGACAGGGATCCCCTGGGAGCTTTCTTT. It encodes CASTDRDPLGAFF.

This sequence joins TRBV9 and TRBJ2-1; 7 bases are a match to TRBD2. V lost 0 bases to trimming and J lost 9 bases; unmatched junction nucleotides: 9. CDR3 length equals 15 residues. Germline V gives CDR1 SGDLS, CDR2 YYNGEE. The CDR3 sequence is CASSVEAGAVSEQFF. As DNA, the CDR3 is TGTGCCAGCAGCGTAGAGGCGGGAGCCGTCAGTGAGCAGTTCTTC.

The DNA of the CDR3 is TGTGCCATCAAAGCGGGAGACCCTTACAATGAGCAGTTCTTC. It is translated as CAIKAGDPYNEQFF. The chain recombines TRBV10-3 with TRBJ2-1; TRBD2 agrees at 8 bases. J was trimmed by 4 bases and V by 7 bases; bases with no gene match: 6. The germline CDR1 and CDR2 sequences are ENHRY and SYGVKD. The CDR3 sequence is 14 residues long.

The V call is TRBV9, the J call TRBJ2-7, with 9 positions matching TRBD2. The CDR3 totals 15 residues. After removal of 4 bases from V and 5 bases from J, the junction contained 10 bases not matched to a gene. Germline-derived CDR1 and CDR2 are SGDLS and YYNGEE. The CDR3 DNA follows: TGTGCCAGCAGCCCCCTCAGGGCTAGCGGGGACGAGCAGTACTTC. Residues: CASSPLRASGDEQYF.

In its sample, this clone was seen a few times. The rearrangement joins TRBV19 to TRBJ1-2, with D possibly TRBD1 on 6 matching bases. Germline V CDR1 and CDR2: LNHDA, SQIVND (reference sequence). The V and J ends lost 10 bases and 8 bases respectively, with 20 bases between them. This CDR3 has 13 amino acids. The CDR3 nucleotides read TGTGCCACCAAAAGGGGGGGTCGAGGCGGCTACACCTTC. As protein: CATKRGGRGGYTF.

The chain uses TRBV28 and TRBJ1-2, with 7 bases fitting TRBD1. This CDR3 has 15 residues. V gave up 7 bases and J gave up 7 bases; unmatched junction bases: 15. CDR1 and CDR2 from the germline V gene are MDHEN and SYDVKM. CDR3: CASIPDSTGSAGYTF. For the CDR3, the DNA is TGTGCCAGCATCCCAGATTCGACAGGGTCCGCTGGCTACACCTTC.